Sequencing of this T cell receptor (beta chain) was carried out in a study of cytomegalovirus exposure and HLA in healthy donors. PCR used 60 Vbeta primers and 13 Jbeta primers. The method was immunoSEQ multiplex PCR; TCRdb's version includes in-frame clones alone and lacks a portion of them. The table lists around 150,000 clones, about four fifths of them singletons. In its sample, this clone was seen once. Trimming stripped 0 bases from V and 3 bases from J, with 9 bases between. Germline lookup yields CDR1 MGHRA and CDR2 YSYEKL. This CDR3 spans 15 amino acids. The rearrangement uses TRBV4-1 and TRBJ2-4; weak D call: TRBD2 (7 bases). The TCR was taken from a man younger than 45 in good health. Material for sequencing was PBMCs. The CDR3 region is CASSQEGGGKNIQYF. CDR3 nucleotides: TGCGCCAGCAGCCAAGAAGGGGGGGGCAAAAACATTCAGTACTTC.